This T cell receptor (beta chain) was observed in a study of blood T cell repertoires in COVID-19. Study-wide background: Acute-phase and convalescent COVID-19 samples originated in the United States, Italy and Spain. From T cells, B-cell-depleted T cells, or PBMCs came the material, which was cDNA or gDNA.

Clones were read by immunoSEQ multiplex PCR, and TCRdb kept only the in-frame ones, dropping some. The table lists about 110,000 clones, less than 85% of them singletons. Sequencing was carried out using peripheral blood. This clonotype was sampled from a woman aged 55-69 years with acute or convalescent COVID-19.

CDR3 nucleotide sequence: TGTGCCAGCAGCCAAGGGAGACCCGTTAAAAATACGCAGTATTTT. Translating gives CASSQGRPVKNTQYF. The rearrangement joins TRBV3-1 (or the pseudogene TRBV3-2) to TRBJ2-3; D unclear. The CDR3 has 15 amino acids. Trimming stripped 1 base from V and 7 bases from J, with 15 bases between. Germline-derived CDR1 and CDR2 are LGHDT and YNNKEL (reference sequence).